This paragraph covers one T cell receptor (beta chain) sequence. Its cognate antigen is unknown. The sample originates from a study of persistence of HIV-infected CD4 T cells. Overall study context: Blood samples, up to roughly 200 mL, came from multiple time points, except two leukapheresis donors sampled once. General study findings and limits: CMV- and Gag-responding cells had lower TCRbeta richness than CD3/CD28-responding cells.

Stimulation used 9 to 10 ug/mL lysate from CMV-infected fibroblasts. CD40L/CD69 double-negative CD45RO-high memory CD4+ T cells were collected. Germline V gives CDR1 KGHSH, CDR2 LQKENI. Trimming left V 3 bases short and J 0 bases short, with 9 bases between. The CDR3 is 15 amino acids. Sequencing used immunoSEQ version 4 in survey mode. This table comes from immunoSEQ multiplex PCR, and its TCRdb copy is limited to in-frame clones, with some not included. The sample has 50,000 or so clones; around 75% are singletons. This chain joins TRBV18 and TRBJ1-3, with D uncertain. The starting material was CD4+ T cells sorted from PBMCs after approximately 20-hour stimulation, obtained from a patient who received antiretroviral therapy. This sequence originates from an adult man with HIV who was CMV-seropositive. The CDR3: CASSPPRNSGNTIYF. CDR3 nucleotides: TGTGCCAGCTCACCTCCCCGGAACTCTGGAAACACCATATATTTT. Supplemented by reference TRBV18 and TRBJ1-3, the full variable domain reads NAGVMQNPRHLVRRRGQEARLRCSPMKGHSHVYWYRQLPEEGLKFMVYLQKENIIDESGMPKERFSAEFPKEGPSILRIQQVVRGDSAAYFCASSPPRNSGNTIYFGEGSWLTVV.